The 3 T cell receptor beta chains below were found in one sample sequenced in a study of shared clonotypes between healthy human individuals. In the naive CD8 group, cells lacked CD45RO and were positively selected for CCR7, so terminally differentiated effector memory CD45RA+ cells were left out. Data came from immunoSEQ multiplex PCR; TCRdb stores just in-frame clones and leaves some out. The data show about 2,100,000 clones, with about 93% seen just once and under 2% held by the top ten. The material sequenced was naive CD8+ T cells from PBMCs. The receptors derive from a man younger than 35 in good health. Some clones in this sample may be carry-over from other donors' samples.

A single count supports this clone. The V call is TRBV7-6, the J call TRBJ2-1, with D possibly being TRBD2 (5 bases). Trimming removed 4 bases from V and 3 bases from J, with 10 bases in between. Germline V gene data show CDR1 as SGHVS and CDR2 as FNYEAQ. The CDR3 is 14 amino acids. As DNA, the CDR3 is TGTGCCAGCAGCTCAAGAGGGAGCTACAATGAGCAGTTCTTC. The encoded protein is CASSSRGSYNEQFF.

The chain carries TRBV27 and TRBJ1-2, with TRBD1 matching over 8 bases. The V segment lost 5 bases and the J segment 8 bases; nucleotides outside the gene matches: 10. The germline gives CDR1 MNHEY, CDR2 SMNVEV (reference sequence). The CDR3 has 14 residues. The DNA for the CDR3 is TGTGCCAGCAGTCAACGACAGGGGTACGGCGGCTACACCTTC. Protein sequence: CASSQRQGYGGYTF.

The rearrangement joins TRBV4-3 to TRBJ2-7, with D hard to call. CDR3 length equals 14 residues. The V gene lost 0 bases and the J gene lost 0 bases, with 6 bases spanning the gap. In germline, CDR1 is LGHNA, CDR2 YSLEER. CDR3 nucleotides: TGCGCCAGCAGCCAAGATCGTTTCTCCTACGAGCAGTACTTC. Amino acids: CASSQDRFSYEQYF.